Here is one T cell receptor beta chain with its context. The repertoire was sequenced with immunoSEQ multiplex PCR; TCRdb's copy has only in-frame clones and lacks some. The sample has about 160,000 clones, roughly 94% seen once. The record originates from a study of control samples from healthy donors and cancer patients. V shed 1 base and J shed 4 bases, with 5 bases lying between them. The CDR3 runs to 13 residues. In germline, CDR1 is LGHDT, CDR2 YNNKEL (reference sequence). This TCR was sampled from a man aged 55 to 70 with colorectal cancer. The gene calls are TRBV3-1 (or the pseudogene TRBV3-2) and TRBJ1-5, with unresolved D. The sequenced sample consisted of PBMCs. The CDR3 loop is CASSQVRNQPQHF. CDR3 sequence (DNA): TGTGCCAGCAGCCAAGTAAGGAATCAGCCCCAGCATTTT.